This TCR beta chain was documented in a study of T cell clones after liver transplantation (dated by TCRdb to 2018 to 2020). Regarding the study in general: ITN030ST, the source of the samples, was a randomized trial that attempted immunosuppression withdrawal within 2 years of liver transplantation. Donor-reactive T cell clones were identified by TCRbeta sequencing after a pre-transplant mixed lymphocyte reaction and then tracked in post-transplant blood. Third party-reactive TCRbeta sequences from pre-transplant MLRs were also identified as an antigen-independent comparator for donor-reactive sequences. Three of the eight recipients were HCV-positive; the others were transplanted for non-autoimmune, non-viral indications. The subjects received no induction therapy and were kept on standard immunosuppression until randomization at 12-24 months post-transplant. Tolerance meant complete immunosuppression withdrawal for at least one year without liver enzymes rising beyond twice the upper limit of normal. Blood samples were collected pre-transplant, pre-randomization before withdrawal, and post-randomization after either complete withdrawal or failed withdrawal. The study cohort included 8 liver transplant recipients, of whom 3 were classified as tolerant and 5 as non-tolerant.

Points on this clone: Its antigen is currently not known. No quality values exist for individual bases; no much larger clone is one base distant. This sample includes further DNA sequences coding for the same CDR3.

High-throughput TCRbeta CDR3 sequencing of frozen genomic DNA was performed by immunoSEQ, with PCR amplification, mapping, bias correction and internal controls included. Regarding the original processing steps: Productive rearrangements were retained, and unique TCRbeta sequences were defined by the CDR3 nucleotide sequence together with the V and J gene. For a sequence to be called donor-reactive, it needed a frequency of at least 0.01% and at least 5-fold expansion in CFSE-low cells compared with unstimulated pre-transplant cells. Per-subject minimum frequency thresholds, based on the lowest-template unstimulated sample, ensured at least 90% detection power. Jensen-Shannon divergence between the top 1000 TCRbeta sequences post- versus pre-transplant served as the measure of repertoire turnover. Two-sided Fisher's exact tests were used to test for changes in how often donor-reactive sequences were detected. Entries here come from immuneACCESS through TCRdb and include only in-frame sequences with V and J called. Some clones fail to appear in such tables; in the studies checked, an unresolved V gene covers under half of the shortfall, and the cause of the remainder is unknown. V, J and clone size were drawn from that table, and D and trimming were deduced from the DNA. The sample table shows 55,000 or so clones, and about two thirds are seen once. Around 16% of the sample comes from the top ten.

The time point label corresponds to: pre-transplant. Unstimulated PBMCs, after thawing, were stained for CD3, CD4 and CD8 and then FACS-sorted into CD3+CD4+ and CD3+CD8+ populations. Each of the 8 studied subjects was randomized to immunosuppression withdrawal. Genomic DNA was isolated with the Qiagen DNeasy Blood and Tissue Kit. On the study overall, not on this receptor specifically: A greater decline was seen for donor-reactive sequences than for third party-reactive sequences, suggesting partial antigen-specific deletion unrelated to withdrawal success. In 5 of 8 subjects, circulating donor-reactive CD4 TCRbeta sequences decreased significantly after transplant, regardless of tolerance or HCV status. Because no allograft tissue specimens were available, donor-reactive T cells may have migrated into the graft instead of being deleted. Because of small, heterogeneous patient numbers and non-standardized post-transplant time points, the conclusions were only preliminary. When repertoire turnover was taken into account, detection of donor-reactive sequences was significantly reduced in 7 of 8 subjects for CD4 and in 8 of 8 subjects for CD8. Low numbers of available donor cells limited the measurable donor-reactive repertoire in two subjects.

V has 3 bases trimmed and J has 4 bases trimmed; junction bases matching no gene number 6. From cysteine to phenylalanine, the CDR3 is 16 amino acids long. Just CDR3 DNA is preserved here, 48 bases in frame from base 1. The germline V gene encodes CDR1 MNHNS and CDR2 SASEGT. The V and J genes are TRBV6-1 and TRBJ2-7, with 13 bases aligning to TRBD2. The TCR comes from a human donor who received a liver transplant. Sequences were derived from CD4+ T cells from blood, sampled before liver transplant. CDR3 region: CASSDTGTSGAYEQYF. In nucleotide form, the sequence is TGTGCCAGCAGTGACACCGGGACTAGCGGGGCTTACGAGCAGTACTTC.